One T cell receptor (beta chain) is described in this entry. With 60 Vbeta and 13 Jbeta primers, the PCR was carried out. TCRdb's copy holds only in-frame clones and misses some; the assay was immunoSEQ multiplex PCR. The sample gives 150,000 or so clones, around 66% of which show up once; about 3% is in the top ten. Germline loops: CDR1 MNHNY, CDR2 SVGAGI (reference sequence). The CDR3 length is 15 residues. Deletions cut 1 base from V and 0 bases from J, with 10 bases between. The data originate from a study of cytomegalovirus exposure and HLA in healthy donors. The source of this sequence is a woman in her 30s in good health and CMV-seropositive. The sequenced sample was PBMCs. The J gene is TRBJ2-7, the V gene TRBV6-6; D gene uncertain. CDR3 sequence reads: CASSYLVVSSYEQYF. The DNA of the CDR3 is TGTGCCAGCAGTTACTTAGTCGTTAGCTCCTACGAGCAGTACTTC.